Below, 5 T cell receptor beta chains from the same sample are listed, as sequenced in a study of blood T cell repertoires in COVID-19. Profiled with immunoSEQ multiplex PCR; TCRdb holds only in-frame clones, not every one. The sample includes around 140,000 clones, over 70% seen only once; the top ten take roughly 3.9%. Material: PBMCs or T cells enriched from blood (not recorded which). Receptors were obtained from a man aged 50-60 years in a cohort exposed to, infected with or recovered from COVID-19 (not recorded which).

This chain joins TRBV7-6 and TRBJ1-1; the D gene is possibly TRBD1 (6 bases). V was clipped by 1 base and J by 0 bases, with 12 bases between them. The germline V gene has CDR1 SGHVS and CDR2 FNYEAQ. The CDR3 length is 16 residues. Here the CDR3 reads CASSLGDGGLNTEAFF. The CDR3 nucleotides read TGTGCCAGCAGCTTAGGGGACGGGGGGCTGAACACTGAAGCTTTCTTT. Filled out from reference TRBV7-6 and TRBJ1-1, the complete variable domain reads GAGVSQSPRYKVTKRGQDVALRCDPISGHVSLYWYRQALGQGPEFLTYFNYEAQQDKSGLPNDRFSAERPEGSISTLTIQRTEQRDSAMYRCASSLGDGGLNTEAFFGQGTRLTVV.

The chain uses TRBV5-1 and TRBJ2-7; D is possibly TRBD1 (6 bases). The germline gives CDR1 SGHRS, CDR2 YFSETQ. CDR3 length: 11 residues. V lost 3 bases and J lost 6, with 7 bases in between. DNA of the CDR3: TGCGCCAGCAGCTCGACAGGCGAGCAGTACTTC. This translates into CASSSTGEQYF.

The chain uses TRBV2 and TRBJ1-4, with 7 bases matching TRBD1. After removal of 6 bases from V and 5 bases from J, the junction contained 6 bases not matched to a gene. The CDR3 covers 14 residues. Germline-derived CDR1 and CDR2 are SNHLY and FYNNEI. The CDR3 bases are TGTGCCAGCAGGGACAGGACGGGGAATGAAAAACTGTTTTTT. Translating it yields CASRDRTGNEKLFF.

The chain joins TRBV19 to TRBJ2-2, with TRBD1 identical over 9 bases. V lost 4 bases, J lost 1 base, and 1 base stayed unmatched. From germline, CDR1 is LNHDA and CDR2 SQIVND (reference sequence). The CDR3 has 15 residues. The CDR3 sequence is CASSKGQGNTGELFF. DNA of the CDR3: TGTGCCAGTAGTAAGGGACAGGGGAACACCGGGGAGCTGTTTTTT.

This chain connects TRBV28 to TRBJ2-7, with 7 bases fitting TRBD2. Per the germline V gene, CDR1 is MDHEN and CDR2 is SYDVKM. V was clipped by 11 bases and J by 4 bases; unmatched bases: 8. The CDR3 runs 12 residues. The CDR3 region has the DNA TGTGCCGCGAGAGGGAGGGTGTACGAGCAGTACTTC. Its protein product is CAARGRVYEQYF.